The entry that follows covers one T cell receptor beta chain sequence. The antigen is undetermined. Germline V gives CDR1 SNHLY, CDR2 FYNNEI. The V end lost 7 bases, the J end lost 4 bases, and 15 bases lay between the germline ends. The CDR3 runs to 14 residues. The data were taken from a study of beta chain features in type 1 diabetes. Points from the study as a whole: Shortening that was moderate but significant affected the TCRB CDR3s of Type 1 diabetes patients in all four CD4+ subsets.

Each sorted population was over 98% pure. Expressed TCRB transcripts were sequenced because the isolated RNA had all been reverse transcribed beforehand. Only in-frame clones appear in the TCRdb table, and some are missing; sequencing was by immunoSEQ multiplex PCR. Of 680,000 or so clones listed, roughly 15% are singletons. The genes are TRBV2 and TRBJ2-3; D is possibly TRBD1 (5 bases). This sequence originates from a man aged 18 to 30 in good health. Sequencing used naive CD4+ T cells from blood. CDR3: CASTLMGPADTQYF. For the CDR3, the DNA is TGTGCCAGCACCCTGATGGGGCCAGCAGATACGCAGTATTTT.